These T cell receptor beta chains were read from a single sample in a study of CD8 T cells in Susac syndrome. TCRdb re-called the immunoSEQ multiplex PCR reads with MiXCR, one entry per CDR3 protein. The sample records about 120,000 distinct CDR3 sequences, approximately 96% being singletons. The sequenced sample consisted of CD8+ T cells from PBMCs. Receptor source: a human donor with Susac syndrome. Both conserved end residues are part of each CDR3. Fields, in order: D gene, CDR3 length, V gene, clone size, J gene, CDR3 protein, CDR3 DNA. D genes are given only for firm matches. The size field is filled for only some rows; it gives once, few, many or a size class.

>.|14|TRBV12-3/TRBV12-4|.|TRBJ2-1
CASSFPDAWDEQFF
TGTGCCAGCAGTTTTCCGGACGCATGGGATGAGCAGTTCTTC
>.|13|TRBV18|.|TRBJ2-1
CASSPMGYNEQFF
TGTGCCAGCTCACCAATGGGCTACAATGAGCAGTTCTTC
>.|15|TRBV5-1|once|TRBJ2-4
CASIPGPPRGIIQYF
TGCGCCAGCATCCCAGGACCCCCGCGGGGAATCATTCAGTACTTC
>TRBD1|14|TRBV5-6|.|TRBJ2-7
CASSDLTGRYEQYF
TGTGCCAGCAGCGATCTGACAGGGAGATACGAGCAGTACTTC
>TRBD1|14|TRBV9|.|TRBJ1-1
CASSAEEGQFGAFF
TGTGCCAGCAGCGCCGAAGAGGGACAGTTCGGAGCTTTCTTT
>.|18|TRBV4-1|.|TRBJ2-1
CASSPGGSRFPMFEEQFF
TGCGCCAGCAGCCCAGGGGGGAGCCGTTTTCCAATGTTCGAGGAGCAGTTCTTC
>.|16|TRBV21-1|.|TRBJ2-4
CASSKAAGHLKNIQYF
TGTGCCAGCAGCAAAGCGGCCGGACACCTCAAAAACATTCAGTACTTC
>TRBD2|15|TRBV5-4|once|TRBJ2-7
CASSHGLAGANEQYF
TGTGCCAGCAGCCATGGACTAGCGGGGGCCAACGAGCAGTACTTC
>.|16|TRBV6-4|.|TRBJ2-2
CASRDSWGSHTGELFF
TGTGCCAGCAGGGACTCCTGGGGGTCCCACACCGGGGAGCTGTTTTTT
>.|16|TRBV4-1|.|TRBJ2-1
CASSQEDGGRYNEQFF
TGCGCCAGCAGCCAGGAAGACGGGGGCAGATACAATGAGCAGTTCTTC
>.|16|TRBV28|.|TRBJ1-1
CASSFPGGLGNTEAFF
TGTGCCAGCAGTTTCCCGGGGGGCTTGGGGAACACTGAAGCTTTCTTT
>.|14|TRBV9|.|TRBJ1-4
CASSVEGVGEKLFF
TGTGCCAGCAGCGTTGAGGGGGTCGGTGAAAAACTGTTTTTT
>.|12|TRBV7-9|.|TRBJ2-2
CASRQYTGELFF
TGTGCCAGCAGGCAGTACACCGGGGAGCTGTTTTTT
>.|14|TRBV13|.|TRBJ2-7
CASSLAGDSYEQYF
TGTGCCAGCAGCTTAGCGGGGGACTCCTACGAGCAGTACTTC
>TRBD1|15|TRBV13|.|TRBJ2-5
CASSLRPGGGETQYF
TGTGCCAGCAGCTTAAGGCCAGGGGGCGGAGAGACCCAGTACTTC
>.|15|TRBV2|once|TRBJ2-4
CASSEGWGAQDIQYF
TGTGCCAGCAGTGAAGGATGGGGTGCGCAGGACATTCAGTACTTC
>.|16|TRBV4-1|.|TRBJ2-3
CASSQDLTAYTDTQYF
TGCGCCAGCAGCCAAGATCTGACGGCCTACACAGATACGCAGTATTTT
>TRBD1|17|TRBV5-1|.|TRBJ1-2
CASSLWGRQGDVYGYTF
TGCGCCAGCAGCTTGTGGGGACGACAGGGCGATGTCTATGGCTACACCTTC
>.|14|TRBV5-1|.|TRBJ2-3
CASSTTTISDTQYF
TGCGCCAGCAGCACTACAACCATATCAGATACGCAGTATTTT
>.|15|TRBV12-3/TRBV12-4|.|TRBJ1-2
CASSMAGRADYGYTF
TGTGCCAGCAGTATGGCAGGGAGAGCTGACTATGGCTACACCTTC
>TRBD1|15|TRBV5-1|.|TRBJ2-1
CASGDDRGFGNEQFF
TGCGCCAGCGGCGACGACAGGGGATTTGGCAATGAGCAGTTCTTC
>.|14|TRBV5-6|.|TRBJ1-4
CASQSVSNNEKLFF
TGTGCCAGCCAATCCGTGTCTAACAATGAAAAACTGTTTTTT
>TRBD2|17|TRBV4-1|.|TRBJ2-2
CASRGRASEVTAGELFF
TGCGCCAGCAGGGGGAGGGCCTCGGAGGTGACAGCCGGGGAGCTGTTTTTT
>.|13|TRBV25-1|.|TRBJ2-3
CASSEYGTDTQYF
TGTGCCAGCAGTGAATACGGAACAGATACGCAGTATTTT
>TRBD1|14|TRBV6-1|.|TRBJ1-1
CASSERGPGTEAFF
TGTGCCAGCAGTGAAAGGGGGCCGGGGACTGAAGCTTTCTTT
>TRBD2|15|TRBV19|.|TRBJ2-1
CATSAGLAGVDEQFF
TGTGCCACCTCAGCCGGACTAGCGGGAGTCGATGAGCAGTTCTTC
>TRBD2|15|TRBV30|once|TRBJ2-5
CAWSLVAGPPETQYF
TGTGCCTGGAGCTTGGTAGCGGGGCCTCCAGAGACCCAGTACTTC
>TRBD2|15|TRBV28|.|TRBJ2-1
CASHTGTKGYNEQFF
TGTGCCAGCCATACCGGGACTAAAGGATACAATGAGCAGTTCTTC
>.|15|TRBV7-8|.|TRBJ1-5
CASSLAVSGNQPQHF
TGTGCCAGCAGCTTAGCCGTGTCGGGCAATCAGCCCCAGCATTTT
>.|17|TRBV20-1|.|TRBJ2-2
CSARDREGQTLTGELFF
TGCAGTGCTAGAGATCGAGAAGGCCAAACCCTCACCGGGGAGCTGTTTTTT
>.|18|TRBV4-3|.|TRBJ2-7
CASSQEYIHGGPTHEQYF
TGCGCCAGCAGCCAAGAGTATATTCATGGGGGTCCCACCCACGAGCAGTACTTC
>TRBD1|13|TRBV30|.|TRBJ1-5
CAWTGGGNQPQHF
TGTGCCTGGACAGGGGGTGGCAATCAGCCCCAGCATTTT
>.|15|TRBV25-1|.|TRBJ1-5
CASSEPGATNQPQHF
TGTGCCAGCAGTGAACCAGGGGCCACCAATCAGCCCCAGCATTTT
>TRBD2|16|TRBV27|.|TRBJ2-3
CASSRRLAGFPDTQYF
TGTGCCAGCAGTCGACGACTAGCGGGATTCCCAGATACGCAGTATTTT
>TRBD1|17|TRBV18|.|TRBJ1-1
CASSKRTGGRGNTEAFF
TGTGCCAGCTCAAAAAGGACAGGGGGCCGAGGGAACACTGAAGCTTTCTTT
>.|14|TRBV5-4|.|TRBJ1-6
CASAYGGLNSPLHF
TGTGCCAGCGCCTATGGGGGGCTAAATTCACCCCTCCACTTT
>.|18|TRBV4-1|.|TRBJ2-1
CASSQERTWGGSYNEQFF
TGCGCCAGCAGCCAAGAACGAACTTGGGGCGGATCCTACAATGAGCAGTTCTTC
>.|14|TRBV27|.|TRBJ1-6
CASTFRASNSPLHF
TGTGCCAGCACCTTCCGGGCTTCAAATTCACCCCTCCACTTT
>.|15|TRBV13|.|TRBJ1-2
CASSLFTETNYGYTF
TGTGCCAGCAGCTTATTTACAGAGACTAACTATGGCTACACCTTC
>.|24|TRBV30|.|TRBJ2-4
CAWSHRTVRHNLVLYPPGKNIQYF
TGTGCCTGGAGCCACAGGACAGTTCGGCACAACCTCGTGCTTTATCCTCCGGGGAAAAACATTCAGTACTTC
>.|14|TRBV28|.|TRBJ2-3
CASSLSSGAGTQYF
TGTGCCAGCAGTTTGAGCTCGGGGGCCGGTACGCAGTATTTT
>TRBD2|14|TRBV7-2|.|TRBJ2-5
CASSLSAGEETQYF
TGTGCCAGCAGCTTATCGGCGGGGGAAGAGACCCAGTACTTC
>.|14|TRBV20-1|few|TRBJ2-7
CSARDPTEPYEQYF
TGCAGTGCTAGAGATCCGACGGAGCCCTACGAGCAGTACTTC
>TRBD2|14|TRBV9|.|TRBJ2-7
CASSEGTTDYEQYF
TGTGCCAGCAGCGAGGGGACTACCGACTACGAGCAGTACTTC
>.|11|TRBV7-6|.|TRBJ2-2
CASGGVGELFF
TGTGCCAGCGGTGGGGTCGGGGAGCTGTTTTTT
>TRBD1|14|TRBV19|.|TRBJ2-7
CASSNLGTAYEQYF
TGTGCCAGTAGTAACTTAGGGACAGCCTACGAGCAGTACTTC
>.|14|TRBV9|.|TRBJ2-3
CASSVDPVRDTQYF
TGTGCCAGCAGCGTAGACCCCGTGCGAGATACGCAGTATTTT
>.|18|TRBV7-3|.|TRBJ2-3
CASTHPAAEETSTDTQYF
TGTGCCAGCACCCACCCCGCGGCGGAGGAGACTAGCACAGATACGCAGTATTTT
>.|14|TRBV12-3/TRBV12-4|.|TRBJ2-7
CASSLAQSSYEQYF
TGTGCCAGCAGTTTAGCCCAGAGCTCCTACGAGCAGTACTTC
>TRBD2|14|TRBV5-6|.|TRBJ2-5
CASSSLAGQETQYF
TGTGCCAGCAGCTCTCTAGCGGGGCAAGAGACCCAGTACTTC
>.|13|TRBV12-3/TRBV12-4|.|TRBJ1-2
CASEPSQGNGYTF
TGTGCCAGTGAGCCCTCCCAAGGGAATGGCTACACCTTC